This TCR beta chain was sequenced for a study of T-cell reconstitution after alpha-beta-depleted transplantation in children. Construction of the TCRbeta library involved unique molecular identifiers. TCRdb fed the PCR reads into MiXCR, producing one record per CDR3 protein. Of about 190,000 distinct CDR3 sequences listed, roughly 6.8% are singletons. The CDR3 contains 15 residues. V was clipped by 7 bases and J by 5 bases, with 19 bases between them. Germline V gene data show CDR1 as MNHEY and CDR2 as SVGAGI. There are many counts of this clonotype. This receptor was obtained from a human donor who donated a stem cell graft to a child with Wiskott-Aldrich syndrome. The chain has TRBV6-5 and TRBJ2-3; unclear D gene. Here the sequenced sample was PBMCs from the stem cell graft donor, taken from the stem cell graft. This CDR3 reads CASTSGPLTGDTQYF. CDR3 sequence (DNA): TGTGCCAGCACCTCCGGGCCCCTAACCGGAGATACGCAGTATTTT.